The rows below give T cell receptor beta chains drawn from one sample of a study of brain T cells in children with intractable seizures. Sequenced by immunoSEQ multiplex PCR; TCRdb stores in-frame clones only, minus some. Among a few hundred thousand clones listed, about 93% were seen once. This sample comprised peripheral blood, obtained approximately 5 months after surgery. The receptors were sampled from a boy in the first two years of life with tuberous sclerosis and intractable seizures. The CDR3 runs from the conserved cysteine through the conserved F or W. The order of the fields is D gene, clone size, J gene, V gene, CDR3 length, CDR3 protein, CDR3 DNA. D genes are given only for firm matches. Some rows have no size entry. The others give once, few or many, or a class for an expanded clone.

>TRBD1|.|TRBJ1-1|TRBV6-4|14
CASKVTGGVTEAFF
TGTGCCAGCAAGGTTACAGGGGGAGTCACTGAAGCTTTCTTT
>.|.|TRBJ1-1|TRBV5-1|14
CASIPTPADTEAFF
TGCGCCAGCATCCCGACCCCTGCGGACACTGAAGCTTTCTTT
>.|.|TRBJ1-2|TRBV7-2|16
CASSGTGPTGRVGYTF
TGTGCCAGCAGCGGCACCGGGCCAACAGGGCGAGTAGGCTACACCTTC
>.|.|TRBJ1-1|TRBV27|15
CASSFIWGKNTEAFF
TGTGCCAGCAGTTTTATCTGGGGGAAGAACACTGAAGCTTTCTTT
>.|once|TRBJ1-1|TRBV9|14
CASSVERGNTEAFF
TGTGCCAGCAGCGTAGAGAGGGGGAACACTGAAGCTTTCTTT
>TRBD1|once|TRBJ2-2|TRBV29-1|14
CSVAGTANTGELFF
TGCAGCGTTGCCGGGACAGCGAACACCGGGGAGCTGTTTTTT
>.|.|TRBJ2-1|TRBV5-6|13
CASSQDSYNEQFF
TGTGCCAGCAGCCAGGACAGCTACAATGAGCAGTTCTTC
>TRBD2|.|TRBJ2-3|TRBV2|13
CASSGLAGGPGDF
TGTGCCAGCAGTGGACTAGCGGGGGGGCCGGGGGATTTT
>TRBD2|once|TRBJ2-3|TRBV2|14
CAAGGLANTDTQYF
TGTGCCGCCGGAGGACTAGCGAACACAGATACGCAGTATTTT
>.|.|TRBJ1-2|TRBV4-1|17
CASSQDPRGTMNYGYTF
TGCGCCAGCAGCCAAGATCCACGGGGGACGATGAACTATGGCTACACCTTC
>TRBD1|.|TRBJ1-5|TRBV28|16
CASSLRTGSGNQPQHF
TGTGCCAGCAGTCTAAGGACAGGGTCGGGCAATCAGCCCCAGCATTTT
>TRBD2|.|TRBJ2-1|TRBV28|14
CASSLTSAYNEQFF
TGTGCCAGCAGTTTGACTAGCGCCTACAATGAGCAGTTCTTC
>.|once|TRBJ1-4|TRBV27|15
CASSLMWSQNEKLFF
TGTGCCAGCAGTTTAATGTGGAGCCAAAATGAAAAACTGTTTTTT
>.|.|TRBJ1-6|TRBV4-1|17
CASSRDGTRGIHSPLHF
TGCGCCAGCTCTAGGGACGGTACCCGCGGGATACATTCACCCCTCCACTTT
>TRBD2|.|TRBJ2-1|TRBV24-1|17
CATSDNRAGFSYNEQFF
TGTGCCACCAGTGATAATCGAGCGGGGTTTTCCTACAATGAGCAGTTCTTC
>TRBD2|.|TRBJ2-7|TRBV10-3|13
CAIRGTSGYEQYF
TGTGCCATCAGAGGGACTAGCGGCTACGAGCAGTACTTC
>.|.|TRBJ1-1|TRBV19|13
CASRHGGGTEAFF
TGTGCCAGTAGGCACGGGGGGGGGACTGAAGCTTTCTTT
>.|once|TRBJ2-2|TRBV29-1|15
CSVEVRESNTGELFF
TGCAGCGTTGAAGTTAGGGAGTCGAACACCGGGGAGCTGTTTTTT
>.|.|TRBJ1-1|TRBV19|17
CASTKENPTGLNTEAFF
TGTGCCAGTACCAAGGAAAACCCGACAGGTTTGAACACTGAAGCTTTCTTT
>TRBD2|.|TRBJ2-5|TRBV9|15
CASTRSGGGQETQYF
TGTGCCAGCACCCGTAGCGGGGGCGGCCAAGAGACCCAGTACTTC
>.|.|TRBJ1-1|TRBV6-5|14
CASRGGDTITEAFF
TGTGCCAGCCGGGGTGGGGATACGATCACTGAAGCTTTCTTT
>.|.|TRBJ2-1|TRBV5-6|17
CASSLSLGLRDYNEQFF
TGTGCCAGCAGCTTGTCGTTGGGGCTTAGGGACTACAATGAGCAGTTCTTC
>TRBD2|.|TRBJ2-1|TRBV7-3|15
CASSRTGGAYNEQFF
TGTGCCAGCAGCCGAACGGGAGGTGCGTACAATGAGCAGTTCTTC
>.|.|TRBJ2-1|TRBV5-1|15
CASSLVAGDYNEQFF
TGCGCCAGCAGCTTGGTGGCAGGGGACTACAATGAGCAGTTCTTC
>.|.|TRBJ1-2|TRBV6-4|17
CASSEKSFRADFYGYTF
TGTGCCAGCAGTGAAAAGAGTTTTAGGGCGGACTTCTATGGCTACACCTTC
>TRBD2|.|TRBJ2-3|TRBV7-7|17
CASSLPLLAGMADTQYF
TGTGCTAGCAGCTTACCCTTACTAGCGGGCATGGCAGATACGCAGTATTTT
>TRBD2|.|TRBJ2-3|TRBV27|16
CASSLLAASAVDTQYF
TGTGCCAGCAGTTTACTAGCGGCCTCGGCCGTGGATACGCAGTATTTT
>.|.|TRBJ2-5|TRBV7-9|17
CASSFRGREISQETQYF
TGTGCCAGCAGCTTTCGCGGCAGGGAGATCTCCCAAGAGACCCAGTACTTC
>TRBD1|.|TRBJ1-2|TRBV10-1|14
CASADRAVRHGYTF
TGCGCCAGCGCCGACAGGGCAGTTAGACATGGCTACACCTTC
>TRBD2|.|TRBJ2-1|TRBV2|14
CASSEIPGRGEQFF
TGTGCCAGCAGTGAAATTCCCGGGAGGGGTGAGCAGTTCTTC
>.|.|TRBJ2-2|TRBV11-2|15
CASSLLGDNTGELFF
TGTGCCAGCAGCTTACTAGGGGACAACACCGGGGAGCTGTTTTTT
>TRBD2|.|TRBJ2-5|TRBV7-9|18
CASSLERLAGALQETQYF
TGTGCCAGCAGCTTAGAGAGACTAGCGGGGGCCCTCCAAGAGACCCAGTACTTC
>.|.|TRBJ1-1|TRBV7-6|13
CASSFGPGTEAFF
.
>.|.|TRBJ1-2|TRBV5-6|13
CASSLYPGRGYTF
TGTGCCAGCAGCTTATACCCAGGGAGAGGCTACACCTTC
>TRBD1|.|TRBJ2-1|TRBV19|19
CASSHPTGVGISSYNEQFF
TGTGCCAGTAGTCATCCCACAGGGGTGGGGATAAGCTCCTACAATGAGCAGTTCTTC
>.|.|TRBJ1-2|TRBV9|14
CASSVGSGNYGYTF
TGTGCCAGCAGCGTAGGGTCCGGGAACTATGGCTACACCTTC
>.|.|TRBJ1-1|TRBV27|13
CASSWVQDTEAFF
TGTGCCAGCAGTTGGGTTCAAGACACTGAAGCTTTCTTT
>.|.|TRBJ2-1|TRBV4-1|16
CASSQGLTSGLVEQFF
TGCGCCAGCAGCCAAGGCTTGACTAGTGGATTAGTTGAGCAGTTCTTC
>.|.|TRBJ2-7|TRBV5-1|15
CASSFSFGSLYEQYF
TGCGCCAGCAGCTTTTCCTTTGGCAGCCTATACGAGCAGTACTTC
>.|.|TRBJ2-1|TRBV9|17
CASSGPSISASYNEQFF
TGTGCCAGCAGCGGACCCTCCATATCGGCTTCCTACAATGAGCAGTTCTTC
>.|.|TRBJ1-1|TRBV10-2|13
CASRPDVNTEAFF
TGCGCCAGCAGACCTGACGTGAACACTGAAGCTTTCTTT
>TRBD1|.|TRBJ2-7|TRBV18|15
CASSPKGDRVYEQYF
TGTGCCAGCTCACCCAAAGGGGACAGGGTCTACGAGCAGTACTTC
>.|.|TRBJ1-1|TRBV7-3|14
CASSLDRTNTEAFF
TGTGCCAGCAGCTTAGACAGGACGAACACTGAAGCTTTCTTT
>.|.|TRBJ1-1|TRBV25-1|12
CASSKSNTEAFF
TGTGCCAGCAGTAAGTCGAACACTGAAGCTTTCTTT
>TRBD1|.|TRBJ1-2|TRBV2|15
CASSERGQGGNGYTF
TGTGCCAGCAGTGAGAGAGGACAGGGGGGGAATGGCTACACCTTC
>.|.|TRBJ2-3|TRBV5-4|15
CASSLVGQSTDTQYF
TGTGCCAGCAGCTTAGTGGGACAAAGCACAGATACGCAGTATTTT
>.|.|TRBJ2-1|TRBV3-1/TRBV3-2|16
CASSPIGGGYYNEQFF
TGTGCCAGCAGCCCGATAGGGGGAGGTTACTACAATGAGCAGTTCTTC
>.|.|TRBJ2-1|TRBV7-3|15
CASRAGLQGPNEQFF
TGTGCCAGCAGGGCCGGGTTACAGGGCCCCAATGAGCAGTTCTTC
>.|.|TRBJ2-7|TRBV12-3/TRBV12-4|12
CASSFSGYEQYF
TGTGCCAGCAGTTTTTCAGGGTACGAGCAGTACTTC
>TRBD2|once|TRBJ2-7|TRBV10-3|13
CASRGFLSYEQYF
TGTGCCTCGCGGGGGTTCCTCTCCTACGAGCAGTACTTC
>TRBD2|.|TRBJ2-2|TRBV18|16
CASSPRTSSNTGELFF
TGTGCCAGCTCACCCAGGACTAGCTCGAACACCGGGGAGCTGTTTTTT
>.|once|TRBJ2-7|TRBV6-5|13
CASSPDRSYEQYF
TGTGCCAGCAGTCCCGACAGGAGCTACGAGCAGTACTTC
>.|.|TRBJ1-1|TRBV10-3|11
CAISSGGTAFF
TGTGCCATCAGTTCGGGGGGCACGGCTTTCTTT
>TRBD1|.|TRBJ2-5|TRBV5-1|15
CASSFRDRVLETQYF
TGCGCCAGCAGCTTCCGGGACAGGGTTCTAGAGACCCAGTACTTC
>.|.|TRBJ2-7|TRBV11-2|12
CASSFGNYEQYF
TGTGCCAGCAGCTTTGGGAATTACGAGCAGTACTTC